The rows below give T cell receptor beta chains drawn from one sample of a study of glioma-infiltrating T cells. TCRdb reprocessed the multiplex PCR reads via MiXCR and lists one record per CDR3 protein. The sample consists of over 80,000 distinct CDR3 sequences, approximately 39% of them appearing once. Sequences were obtained from glioma tissue, nonneoplastic brain tissue, or PBMCs (not recorded which). Source of these receptors: a human donor with low-grade glioma or glioblastoma, undergoing nonglioma brain surgery, or in good health (not recorded which). Both conserved end residues are trimmed from each CDR3.

cdr3_aa j_call v_call
SAARTSGGPNTQY TRBJ2-3 TRBV20-1
ASSLRGGYKDTQY TRBJ2-3 TRBV7-3
ASSFCDRGDEQY TRBJ2-7 TRBV27
ASSRGGQPQH TRBJ1-5 TRBV3-1
SARETGVRYEQY TRBJ2-7 TRBV20-1
ACSEAPLPGPGAEAF TRBJ1-1 TRBV2
ASSSKGVRQNTGELF TRBJ2-2 TRBV7-3
AWSLGGYTGELF TRBJ2-2 TRBV30
ASSLQQVDEQF TRBJ2-1 TRBV5-1
SVEIQTSTDTQY TRBJ2-3 TRBV29-1
ASRTYSNQPQH TRBJ1-5 TRBV2
ASSQTTGPSYNEQF TRBJ2-1 TRBV6-1
ASSSPRTNEAF TRBJ1-1 TRBV11-3
ASSLALDATDTQY TRBJ2-3 TRBV7-2
ASSLGQSVDTQY TRBJ2-3 TRBV12-3/TRBV12-4
ASSRGTQLGATQY TRBJ2-5 TRBV27
ASSLLDSQETQY TRBJ2-5 TRBV27
SARMDTNYNEQF TRBJ2-1 TRBV20-1
ANKTGGSSYEQY TRBJ2-7 TRBV11-2
ASRFLLTSGSYEKY TRBJ2-7 TRBV2
ASSLLAGSTDTQY TRBJ2-3 TRBV7-9
ASSSGVTYNSPLH TRBJ1-6 TRBV5-6
ASSVQRYGEQF TRBJ2-1 TRBV9
ASSARTEFQETQY TRBJ2-5 TRBV11-2
ASRLGGSGEQF TRBJ2-1 TRBV7-3
ASSSPGGPRYEQY TRBJ2-7 TRBV28
ACIQDRALLGNTIY TRBJ1-3 TRBV3-1
ASIDSLQPYEQF TRBJ2-1 TRBV7-2
ASSPVAGSYEQY TRBJ2-7 TRBV6-5
SARDLGCIQY TRBJ2-4 TRBV20-1
ASSQSTENIQY TRBJ2-4 TRBV14
ASGYSRENYNGQF TRBJ2-1 TRBV4-1
ASSLEWVNTEAF TRBJ1-1 TRBV5-1
ASSVAGGSNTEAF TRBJ1-1 TRBV9
ASSPIDRSEAF TRBJ1-1 TRBV27
ASSLAPRGGSYERY TRBJ2-7 TRBV5-4
ATAPGDTNEKLF TRBJ1-4 TRBV19
ATSGGGNEQF TRBJ2-1 TRBV24-1
SAPKTPGNEQF TRBJ2-1 TRBV20-1
SVPTGTTLSST TRBJ2-5 TRBV29-1
ASSQVLGYEQY TRBJ2-7 TRBV14
SGLRVREGGELF TRBJ2-2 TRBV29-1
ASSGRAGYADTQY TRBJ2-3 TRBV10-2
SASSAGRGETQY TRBJ2-5 TRBV20-1
ATCSPARIPDTQY TRBJ2-3 TRBV24-1
ASSARQYNEQF TRBJ2-1 TRBV6-1
ASSARLTDTQY TRBJ2-3 TRBV2
ASSSRTRTGELF TRBJ2-2 TRBV7-2
ASSLWAASEQF TRBJ2-1 TRBV5-4
ASSQSGQIGGYT TRBJ1-2 TRBV27